This T cell receptor (beta chain) was retrieved from a study of CD8+ T cells in alopecia areata. Across the study: It was oral tofacitinib, at 5 to 10 mg twice daily, that treated patients received.

Overall study findings and caveats: Across lesional scalp, and particularly alopecia totalis/universalis, clonality surpassed that of normal scalp. Normal skin contains resident alphabeta T cells, and these are also sequenced in scalp samples.

On this clone: Its antigen is currently unknown. At the DNA level, this CDR3 is encoded by other sequences in the same sample as well.

Trimming cost V 1 base and J 5 bases, with 6 bases left between them. The CDR3 covers 11 residues. Germline values: CDR1 GTSNPN, CDR2 SVGIG (reference sequence). Extracted RNA was reverse transcribed into cDNA, the sequencing template. Measured with immunoSEQ multiplex PCR; TCRdb has only the in-frame clones, and not every one. Of 110,000 to 150,000 clones listed, roughly 50% are singletons. V usage is TRBV30 and J usage is TRBJ2-7; no definite D call. The sequence was collected from a human donor with alopecia areata. Here the sequenced sample was CD4+ T cells sorted from blood, taken at week 0. Here the CDR3 DNA reads TGTGCCTGGAGTGGTCTAGACGAGCAGTACTTC. This encodes CAWSGLDEQYF.